This T cell receptor (beta chain) was recorded in a study of CD4 T cells in relation to SARS-CoV-2 and coronaviruses. Whole-study context: The HLA restriction of the shared crossreactive spike epitopes was mapped.

Concerning this clone itself: The antigen is unknown.

The unexposed donors gave CD4+ T cells in 2011-2018, prior to COVID-19. Study-level findings and limits: Culture-expanded clones reflect memory recall rather than primary priming during culture.

V was clipped by 2 bases and J by 1 base; unmatched bases: 2. The CDR3 is 16 residues long. CDR1 is MNHEY and CDR2 is SVGAGI in the germline V gene. Naive and memory CD4+ T cell DNA was deep-sequenced without culture. Repertoires were generated with immunoSEQ multiplex PCR, while TCRdb's copy carries only in-frame clones and drops some. The sample carries just under 65,000 clones, 94% recorded once. The material sequenced was naive CD4+ T cells from PBMCs. The subset: naive CD4+ T cells isolated by negative enrichment. The origin of this receptor is a human donor in good health. The chain combines TRBV6-5 with TRBJ2-3, with TRBD2 matching 11 bases. The DNA of the CDR3 is TGTGCCAGCAGTTACCGGGGACTAGCGGGCACAGATACGCAGTATTTT. Translating it yields CASSYRGLAGTDTQYF.